Listed here are 19 T cell receptor beta chains from one sample, sequenced in a study of cytomegalovirus exposure and HLA in healthy donors. PCR used 60 Vbeta primers and 13 Jbeta primers. Assay used: immunoSEQ multiplex PCR; TCRdb lists only in-frame clones, some missing. The data show some 76,000 clones, roughly 84% seen once. Sequencing was done on a sample of PBMCs. The receptor source for this set is a woman aged 50 to 60 in good health and CMV-seronegative.

This clone was detected only once. The chain recombines TRBV19 with TRBJ1-5; no clear D. CDR1 is LNHDA and CDR2 is SQIVND in the germline V gene (reference sequence). Trimming cost V 3 bases and J 1 base, with 19 bases left between them. CDR3 length: 18 amino acids. This CDR3 reads CASSIGRYIPPSNQPQHF. The CDR3 DNA reads TGTGCCAGTAGTATTGGCAGATACATCCCCCCCAGCAATCAGCCCCAGCATTTT.

The sample holds a few counts of this clone. The chain couples TRBV10-2 to TRBJ1-1; 8 bases agree with TRBD1. The J segment lost 7 bases and the V segment lost 5 bases, leaving 6 bases of the junction unmatched. The CDR3 is 13 amino acids. Germline CDR1 and CDR2: WSHSY and SAAADI. The DNA for the CDR3 is TGCGCCAGCAGTACAGCGACAGGGGTTGAAGCTTTCTTT. It codes for CASSTATGVEAFF.

This clone was counted once. The genes are TRBV6-6 and TRBJ2-2, with 8 nucleotides matching TRBD2. The CDR3 runs to 15 residues. Trimming removed 7 bases from V and 2 bases from J; junction bases left unmatched: 6. Germline V gives CDR1 MNHNY, CDR2 SVGAGI (reference sequence). The CDR3, as DNA: TGTGCCAGCAACCACAGCGGGAGAAACACCGGGGAGCTGTTTTTT. Protein sequence: CASNHSGRNTGELFF.

The rearrangement joins TRBV15 to TRBJ1-4; perhaps TRBD1 as D (6 bases). The V gene lost 0 bases and the J gene lost 1 base, with 15 bases spanning the gap. Per germline, CDR1 LNHNV and CDR2 YYDKDF (reference sequence). The CDR3 spans 18 residues. CDR3 bases: TGTGCCACCAGCAGAGATCGACATAGCAGGGGAACTAATGAAAAACTGTTTTTT. It yields the protein CATSRDRHSRGTNEKLFF.

The chain employs TRBV12-1 and TRBJ2-3; TRBD2, the D gene given by the table, was not confirmed from the DNA. TRBV12-1 is annotated as a pseudogene. The CDR3 is 17 amino acids. CDR3 nucleotides: TGTGCCAGCAGCCCCGGGACTAGCGGGGGGGCCGTAGATACGCAGTATTTT. Translation gives CASSPGTSGGAVDTQYF.

J is TRBJ1-2 and V is TRBV30; D is possibly TRBD1 (5 bases). Trimming took 2 bases from V and 5 from J, leaving 12 bases between them. Per germline, CDR1 GTSNPN and CDR2 SVGIG (reference sequence). This CDR3 contains 13 residues. CDR3 sequence reads: CAWSIGEGYGYTF. In nucleotides, the CDR3 is TGTGCCTGGAGTATAGGGGAAGGGTATGGCTACACCTTC.

The gene calls are TRBV5-4 and TRBJ1-1, with D uncertain. V was cut by 0 bases and J by 3 bases, with 18 bases left in between. CDR3 length: 17 residues. The germline V gene encodes CDR1 SGHNT and CDR2 YYREEE (reference sequence). CDR3 residues: CASSLGQLGFMDTEAFF. DNA for the CDR3: TGTGCCAGCAGCTTGGGGCAGCTAGGTTTTATGGACACTGAAGCTTTCTTT.

This chain joins TRBV11-2 and TRBJ2-7, with 8 bases matching TRBD1. Germline V gene data show CDR1 as SGHAT and CDR2 as FQNNGV. This CDR3 spans 12 amino acids. V dropped 4 bases and J dropped 7; count of bases not matched to a gene: 3. CDR3 region: CASSSTGEEQYF. The CDR3 DNA reads TGTGCCAGCAGCTCGACAGGGGAAGAGCAGTACTTC.

The V and J genes are TRBV19 and TRBJ2-1, with TRBD2 matching over 10 bases. Germline V gene sequence: CDR1 LNHDA, CDR2 SQIVND (reference sequence). There are 16 residues in the CDR3. The V segment lost 3 bases and the J segment 2 bases; nucleotides outside the gene matches: 4. In DNA form, the CDR3 reads TGTGCCAGTAGTATTTCTCTAGCGGGAGCCTACAATGAGCAGTTCTTC. This sequence encodes CASSISLAGAYNEQFF.

The V call is TRBV5-6, the J call TRBJ2-7; D remains unclear. This CDR3 is 17 amino acids long. Between the trimmed V and J ends, which lost 3 bases and 2 bases, there was a span of 21 bases. CDR1 and CDR2 (germline): SGHDT, YYEEEE. The CDR3 sequence is CASSSISTHAMAYEQYV. DNA of the CDR3: TGTGCCAGCAGCTCAATTTCGACTCATGCCATGGCCTACGAGCAGTACGTC.

A few counts support this clone. The chain uses TRBV4-1 and TRBJ1-5; D not resolved. Trimming took 3 bases from V and 3 from J, leaving 15 bases between them. Germline lookup yields CDR1 MGHRA and CDR2 YSYEKL. The CDR3 length is 16 residues. The CDR3 protein is CASSHLIQESNQPQHF. In nucleotides, the CDR3 is TGCGCCAGCAGCCACCTGATCCAGGAATCCAATCAGCCCCAGCATTTT.

CDR3: CASSYSGEGETQYF. The DNA for the CDR3 is TGTGCCAGCAGTTACTCAGGGGAGGGGGAGACCCAGTACTTC. The V and J genes are TRBV6-5 and TRBJ2-5; 7 nucleotides align to TRBD2. Per germline, CDR1 MNHEY and CDR2 SVGAGI. The CDR3 runs 14 residues. Germline trimming cut 0 bases from V and 5 bases from J; bases unmatched to any gene: 3.

The V gene is TRBV19, the J gene TRBJ1-6; maybe TRBD1 (6 bases). V was shortened by 9 bases and J by 3 bases, with 12 bases between the two germline ends. The CDR3 extends over 14 amino acids. CDR1 LNHDA and CDR2 SQIVND come from the germline V gene (reference sequence). The CDR3 protein is CASKDSDYNSPLHF. CDR3 DNA: TGTGCCAGCAAGGACAGTGACTATAATTCACCCCTCCACTTT.

In this sample, this clone turned up once. As DNA, the CDR3 is TGCGCCAGCCTGAGCGGGACAGGGAACACCGGGGAGCTGTTTTTT. Amino acids: CASLSGTGNTGELFF. The rearrangement links TRBV5-1 to TRBJ2-2, with a possible D match to TRBD1 (8 bases). The CDR3 loop spans 15 amino acids. Germline-derived CDR1 and CDR2 are SGHRS and YFSETQ. Deletions cut 7 bases from V and 1 base from J, with 14 bases between.

The chain uses TRBV4-1 and TRBJ1-1; 9 bases are shared with TRBD1. Germline CDR1 MGHRA, CDR2 YSYEKL. The CDR3 loop spans 15 amino acids. The V and J ends lost 4 bases and 5 bases, in that order; junction bases with no gene match: 8. The CDR3, as DNA: TGCGCCAGCAGCCCCGACAGGGGGGGATCAACTGAAGCTTTCTTT. This gives the protein CASSPDRGGSTEAFF.

The rearrangement joins TRBV2 to TRBJ2-7; TRBD1 agrees at 9 bases. V trimming: 2 bases; J trimming: 3 bases; junction bases outside the gene matches: 5. CDR3 length: 15 amino acids. Germline CDR1 and CDR2: SNHLY and FYNNEI. The CDR3 nucleotides are TGTGCCAGCAGTGAATTTTTGGACAGGGGCTACGAGCAGTACGTC. Translating it yields CASSEFLDRGYEQYV.

This chain connects TRBV5-8 to TRBJ1-2; 7 nucleotides match TRBD1. Trimming removed 1 base from V and 0 bases from J; junction bases left unmatched: 9. In germline, CDR1 is SGHTS, CDR2 YDEGEE. The CDR3 is 17 amino acids. The CDR3 sequence is CASSLLAGQDSNYGYTF. DNA of the CDR3: TGTGCCAGCAGCTTGTTAGCAGGACAGGACTCTAACTATGGCTACACCTTC.

This clone was detected a few times. It is unclear where the CDR3 begins or ends on the DNA, so no DNA is shown, and the CDR3 is as TCRdb lists it. The CDR3 protein is CASSSKGGGIVGFGSTEAFF. This rearrangement joins TRBV21-1 to TRBJ1-1. TRBV21-1 is recorded as a pseudogene. The CDR3 extends over 20 residues, inclusive of both ends.

In this sample, this clone turned up once. The chain carries TRBV2 and TRBJ1-6; no firm D call. The CDR3 covers 15 residues. Trimming removed 8 bases at V and 4 bases at J, with 15 bases between. Per the germline V gene, CDR1 is SNHLY and CDR2 is FYNNEI. CDR3 loop: CASEREGYYNSPLHF. The CDR3 DNA reads TGTGCCAGCGAGCGGGAGGGTTATTATAATTCACCCCTCCACTTT.